This T cell receptor (beta chain) derives from a study of T cell repertoires in cytomegalovirus infection. Study context: Recently described HLA-C-restricted plus well-studied HLA-B-restricted CMV epitopes were used. CMV infection plus the matching HLA type was flagged by public TCR beta signatures.

In regard to this clonotype: The antigen remains undetermined.

Study findings and constraints: HLA-C-restricted CMV-specific TCR beta clonotypes prevailed in the ex vivo response. The cumulative frequency of public TCR beta families identified carriers of CMV plus the relevant HLA.

Germline CDR1 reads ENHRY; CDR2 reads SYGVKD. The CDR3 extends over 14 amino acids. V lost 5 bases, J lost 5 bases, and 12 bases lay in between. TCRdb ran MiXCR on the reads and lists one entry per CDR3 protein. The repertoire holds approximately 340,000 distinct CDR3 sequences, 25% to 35% seen once, with around 19% in the top ten. This sample comprised cultured PBMCs, obtained from culture after CMV antigen stimulation. The genes are TRBV10-3 and TRBJ2-2, with no clear D. The clonotype originates from a human donor in good health (CMV status not recorded). Some clones in this sample may be carry-over from other donors' samples. The CDR3 here is CAISPTVATGELFF. The CDR3 DNA is TGTGCCATCAGTCCGACCGTGGCGACCGGGGAGCTGTTTTTT.